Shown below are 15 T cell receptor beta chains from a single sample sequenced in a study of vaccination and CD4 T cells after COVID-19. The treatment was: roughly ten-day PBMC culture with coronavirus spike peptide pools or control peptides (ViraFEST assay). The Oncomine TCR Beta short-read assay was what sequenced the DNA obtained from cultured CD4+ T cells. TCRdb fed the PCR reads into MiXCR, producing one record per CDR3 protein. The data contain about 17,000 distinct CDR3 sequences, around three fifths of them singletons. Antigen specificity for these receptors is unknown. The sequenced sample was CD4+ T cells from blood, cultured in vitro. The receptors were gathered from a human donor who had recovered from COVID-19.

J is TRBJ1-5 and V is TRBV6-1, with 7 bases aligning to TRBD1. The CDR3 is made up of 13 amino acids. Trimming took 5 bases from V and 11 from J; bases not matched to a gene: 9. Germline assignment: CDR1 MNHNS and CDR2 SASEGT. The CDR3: CASSTDLRGTQHF. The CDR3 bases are TGTGCCAGCAGTACGGACCTCAGGGGGACCCAGCATTTT.

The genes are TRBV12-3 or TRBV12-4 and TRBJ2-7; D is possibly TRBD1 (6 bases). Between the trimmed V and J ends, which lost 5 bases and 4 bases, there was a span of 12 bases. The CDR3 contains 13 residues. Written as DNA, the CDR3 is TGTGCCAGCAGTCGGACAGAGAATTACGAGCAGTACTTC. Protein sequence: CASSRTENYEQYF.

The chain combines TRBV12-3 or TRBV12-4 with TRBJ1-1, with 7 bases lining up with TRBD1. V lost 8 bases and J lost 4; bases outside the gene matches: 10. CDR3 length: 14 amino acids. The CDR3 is CASGSTGVSTEAFF. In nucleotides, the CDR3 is TGTGCCAGCGGCAGTACAGGGGTAAGCACTGAAGCTTTCTTT.

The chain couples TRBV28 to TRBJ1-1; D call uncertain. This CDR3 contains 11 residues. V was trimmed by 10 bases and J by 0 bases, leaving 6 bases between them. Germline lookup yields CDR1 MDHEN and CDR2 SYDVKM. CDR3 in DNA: TGTGCCACCAAGATGAACACTGAAGCTTTCTTT. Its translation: CATKMNTEAFF. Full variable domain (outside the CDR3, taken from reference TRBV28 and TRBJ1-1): DVKVTQSSRYLVKRTGEKVFLECVQDMDHENMFWYRQDPGLGLRLIYFSYDVKMKEKGDIPEGYSVSREKKERFSLILESASTNQTSMYLCATKMNTEAFFGQGTRLTVV.

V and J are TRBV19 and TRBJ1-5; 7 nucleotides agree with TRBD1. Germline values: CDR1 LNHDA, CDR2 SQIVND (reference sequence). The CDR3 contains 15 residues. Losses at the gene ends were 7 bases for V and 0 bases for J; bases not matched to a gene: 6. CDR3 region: CASMRQGYSNQPQHF. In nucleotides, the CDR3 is TGTGCCAGTATGAGACAGGGCTATAGCAATCAGCCCCAGCATTTT.

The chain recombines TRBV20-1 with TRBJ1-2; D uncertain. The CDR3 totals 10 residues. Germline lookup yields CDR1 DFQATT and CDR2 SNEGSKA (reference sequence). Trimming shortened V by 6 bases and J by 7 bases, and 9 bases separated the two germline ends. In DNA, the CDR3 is TGCAGTGCGACCCCTGGTGGCTACACCTTC. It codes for CSATPGGYTF.

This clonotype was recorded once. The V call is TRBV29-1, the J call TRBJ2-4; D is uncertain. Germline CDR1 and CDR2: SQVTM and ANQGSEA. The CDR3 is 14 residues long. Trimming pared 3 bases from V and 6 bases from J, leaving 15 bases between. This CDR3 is CSVERRSPLNIQYF. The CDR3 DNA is TGCAGCGTTGAGAGGCGCAGTCCCCTAAACATTCAGTACTTC.

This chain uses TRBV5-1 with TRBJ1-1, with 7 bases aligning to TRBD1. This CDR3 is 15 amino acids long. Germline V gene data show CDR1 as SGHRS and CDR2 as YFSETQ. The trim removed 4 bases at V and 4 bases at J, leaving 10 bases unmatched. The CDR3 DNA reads TGCGCCAGCAGCCCCCTATACCGACAGGGCACTGAAGCTTTCTTT. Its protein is CASSPLYRQGTEAFF.

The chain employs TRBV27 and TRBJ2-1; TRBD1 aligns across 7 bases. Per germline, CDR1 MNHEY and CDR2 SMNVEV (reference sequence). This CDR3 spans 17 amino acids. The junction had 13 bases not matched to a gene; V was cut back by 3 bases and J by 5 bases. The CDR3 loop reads CASSFGSRGRADNEQFF. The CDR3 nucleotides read TGTGCCAGCAGTTTCGGATCTAGGGGGCGCGCCGACAATGAGCAGTTCTTC.

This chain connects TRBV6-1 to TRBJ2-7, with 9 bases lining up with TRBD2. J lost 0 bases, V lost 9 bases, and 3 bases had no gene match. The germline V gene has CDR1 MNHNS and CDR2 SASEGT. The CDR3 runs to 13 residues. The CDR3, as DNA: TGTGCCAGTAGGGGACTAGCCTCCTACGAGCAGTACTTC. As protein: CASRGLASYEQYF.

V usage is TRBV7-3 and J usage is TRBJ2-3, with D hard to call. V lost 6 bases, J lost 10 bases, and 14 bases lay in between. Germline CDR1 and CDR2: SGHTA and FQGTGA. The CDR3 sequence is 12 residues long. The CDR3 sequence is CASSQTAEAQYF. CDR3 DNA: TGTGCCAGCAGTCAGACTGCAGAGGCGCAGTATTTT.

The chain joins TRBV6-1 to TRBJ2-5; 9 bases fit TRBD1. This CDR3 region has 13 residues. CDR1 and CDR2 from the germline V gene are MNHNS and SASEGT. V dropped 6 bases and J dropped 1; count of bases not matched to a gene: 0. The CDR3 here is CASRDRGQETQYF. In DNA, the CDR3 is TGTGCCAGCAGGGACAGGGGCCAAGAGACCCAGTACTTC.

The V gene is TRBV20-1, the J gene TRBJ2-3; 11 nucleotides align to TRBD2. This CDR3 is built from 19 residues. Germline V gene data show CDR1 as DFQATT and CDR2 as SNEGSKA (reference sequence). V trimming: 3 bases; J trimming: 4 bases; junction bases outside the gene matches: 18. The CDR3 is CSASLSLAGGRLAPDTQYF. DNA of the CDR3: TGCAGTGCTAGTTTATCTCTAGCGGGAGGACGATTAGCTCCAGATACGCAGTATTTT.

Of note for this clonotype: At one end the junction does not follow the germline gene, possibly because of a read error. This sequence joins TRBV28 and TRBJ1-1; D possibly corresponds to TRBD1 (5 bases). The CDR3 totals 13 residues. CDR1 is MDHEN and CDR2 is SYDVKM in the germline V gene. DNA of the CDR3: TGTGCCAGCAGTTCCTCCCGGGGCTCTGAGGCTTTCTTT. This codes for CASSSSRGSEAFF.

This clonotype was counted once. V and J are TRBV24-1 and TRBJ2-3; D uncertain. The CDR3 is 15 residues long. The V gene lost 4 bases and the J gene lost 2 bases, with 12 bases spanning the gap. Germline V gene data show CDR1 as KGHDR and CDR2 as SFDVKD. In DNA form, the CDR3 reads TGTGCCACCAGTGACCCTGCCCGAAACACAGATACGCAGTATTTT. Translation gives CATSDPARNTDTQYF.